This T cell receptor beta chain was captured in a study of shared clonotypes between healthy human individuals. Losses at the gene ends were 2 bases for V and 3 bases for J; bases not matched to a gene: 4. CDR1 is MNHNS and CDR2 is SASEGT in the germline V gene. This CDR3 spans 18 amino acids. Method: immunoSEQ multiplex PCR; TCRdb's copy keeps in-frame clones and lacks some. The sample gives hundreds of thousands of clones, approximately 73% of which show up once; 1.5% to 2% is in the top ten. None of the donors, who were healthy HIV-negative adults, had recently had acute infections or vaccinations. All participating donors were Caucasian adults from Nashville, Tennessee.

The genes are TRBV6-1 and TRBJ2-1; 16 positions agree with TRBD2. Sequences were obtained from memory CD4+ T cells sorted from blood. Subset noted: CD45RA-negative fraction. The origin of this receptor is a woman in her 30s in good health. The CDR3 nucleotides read TGTGCCAGCAGTGAACTGGGGACTAGCGGGAGGGACTACAATGAGCAGTTCTTC. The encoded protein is CASSELGTSGRDYNEQFF.